This T cell receptor beta chain was profiled in a study of blood T cells in healthy people across ages. Overall study: Template switching picked up about one barcoded beta molecule for each two T cells.

A second PCR, run for about 6 to 11 cycles, used a sample-barcoded 5' primer plus a J-beta primer mix. MiXCR was run by TCRdb on the 5' RACE reads, yielding one entry per CDR3 protein. This table holds about 1.6 million distinct CDR3 sequences, approximately 32% found once. At least 6 micrograms of total RNA were extracted per sample. This clonotype was seen repeatedly, ten times or more. The antigen is unknown. At one end, the junction sequence differs from germline, possibly due to a read error. Overall study results and limits: Researchers said unsorted PBMCs prevented a conclusive naive versus antigen-experienced comparison.

The source of this sequence is a woman aged 25 to 39 in good health. What was sequenced was blood.

The CDR3 DNA reads as TGCGCCAGCAGCCAATCAGACAGATCCGGTGGCTGCACCTTC. This codes for CASSQSDRSGGCTF. The chain has TRBV4-1 and TRBJ1-2; D possibly corresponds to TRBD1 (5 bases). The CDR3 spans 14 residues. CDR1 and CDR2 (germline): MGHRA, YSYEKL.